Reported below is one TCR beta chain. TCRdb fed the multiplex PCR reads into MiXCR, producing one record per CDR3 protein. This sample carries about 180,000 distinct CDR3 sequences, 30% to 35% of them seen once, and the ten largest clones take approximately 4.3%. This sample was included in a study of breast tumors, draining lymph nodes, adjacent tissues. Samples came from axillary lymph nodes draining the breast cancer. There are 15 residues in the CDR3. Germline values: CDR1 MNHNY, CDR2 SVGAGI (reference sequence). This TCR was recovered from a female donor with breast cancer. Some clones in this sample may be carry-over from other donors' samples. Sequencing was carried out using axillary lymph node tissue. The chain links TRBV6-6 to TRBJ2-2, with unresolved D. The end of the DNA is better explained by TRBJ1-1, so the J call may be wrong. CDR3 region: CASSSPRGVNTEAFF. Written as DNA, the CDR3 is TGTGCCAGCAGTTCCCCCCGGGGTGTGAACACTGAAGCTTTCTTT.